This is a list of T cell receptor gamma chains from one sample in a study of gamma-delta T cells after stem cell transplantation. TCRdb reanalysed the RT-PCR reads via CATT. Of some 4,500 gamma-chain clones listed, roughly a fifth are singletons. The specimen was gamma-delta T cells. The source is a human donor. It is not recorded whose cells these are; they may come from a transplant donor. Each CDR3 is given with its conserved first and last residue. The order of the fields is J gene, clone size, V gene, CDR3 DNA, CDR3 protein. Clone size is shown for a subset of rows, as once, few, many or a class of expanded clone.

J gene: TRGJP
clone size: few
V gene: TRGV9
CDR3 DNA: TGTGCCTTGTGGGACGCCACCTCTCAAGAGTTGGGCAAAAAAATCAAGGTATTT
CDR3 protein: CALWDATSQELGKKIKVF

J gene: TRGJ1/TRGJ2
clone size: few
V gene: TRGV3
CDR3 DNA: TGTGCCACCTGGGACAGGCTTGATTATAAGAAACTCTTT
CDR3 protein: CATWDRLDYKKLF

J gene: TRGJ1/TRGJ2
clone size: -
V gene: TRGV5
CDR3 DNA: TGTGCCACCTGGGACGGGAGTCTGAAACTCTTT
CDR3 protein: CATWDGSLKLF

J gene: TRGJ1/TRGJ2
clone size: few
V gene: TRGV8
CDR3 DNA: TGTGCCACCTGGGGTCGCCGCCCTTATTATAAGAAACTCTTT
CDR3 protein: CATWGRRPYYKKLF

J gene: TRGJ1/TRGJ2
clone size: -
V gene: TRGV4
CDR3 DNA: TGTGCCACCTGGGATCCCCAGTGGGTACGATATAAGAAACTCTTT
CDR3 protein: CATWDPQWVRYKKLF

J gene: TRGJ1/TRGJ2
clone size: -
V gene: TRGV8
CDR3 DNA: TGTGCCACCTGGGATAAATATTATAAGAAACTCTTT
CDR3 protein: CATWDKYYKKLF

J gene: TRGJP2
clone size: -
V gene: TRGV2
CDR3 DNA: TGTGCCACCTGGGACGGATATAGTAGTGATTGGATCAAGACGTTT
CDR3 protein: CATWDGYSSDWIKTF

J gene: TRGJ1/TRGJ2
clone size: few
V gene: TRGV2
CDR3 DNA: TGTGCCACCTGGGACGGGCCAGGGGAACTCTTT
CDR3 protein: CATWDGPGELF

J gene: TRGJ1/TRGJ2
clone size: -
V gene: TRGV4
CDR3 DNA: TGTGCCACCTGGGATCCCTATAAGAAACTCTTT
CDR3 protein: CATWDPYKKLF

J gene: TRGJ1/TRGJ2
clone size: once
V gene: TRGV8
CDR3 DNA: TGTGCCACCTGGGATAGGCGGGCGAAACTCTTT
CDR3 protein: CATWDRRAKLF

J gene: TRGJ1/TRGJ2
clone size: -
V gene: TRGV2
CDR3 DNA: TGTGCCACCTGGGACGGGCAAGGTTATAAGAAACTCTTT
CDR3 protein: CATWDGQGYKKLF

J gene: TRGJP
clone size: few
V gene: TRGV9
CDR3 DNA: TGTGCCTTGTGGGAGTCACTCCGCGCGGGGGGCAAAAAAATCAAAGTATTT
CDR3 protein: CALWESLRAGGKKIKVF